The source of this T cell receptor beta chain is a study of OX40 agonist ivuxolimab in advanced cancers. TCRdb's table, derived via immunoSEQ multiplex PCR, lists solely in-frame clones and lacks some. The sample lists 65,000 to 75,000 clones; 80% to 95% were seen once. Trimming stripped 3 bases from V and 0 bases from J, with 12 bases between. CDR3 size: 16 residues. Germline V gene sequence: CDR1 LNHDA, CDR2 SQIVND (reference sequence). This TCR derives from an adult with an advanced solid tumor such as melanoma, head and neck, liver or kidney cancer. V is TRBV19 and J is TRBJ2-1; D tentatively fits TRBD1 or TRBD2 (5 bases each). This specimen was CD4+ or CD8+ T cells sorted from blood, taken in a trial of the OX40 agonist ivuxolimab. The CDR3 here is CASSISGTNSYNEQFF. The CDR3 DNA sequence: TGTGCCAGTAGTATTTCTGGGACGAACTCCTACAATGAGCAGTTCTTC.